The clone carrying this T cell receptor beta chain was seen more than once but under ten times. The same CDR3 arises from other DNA sequences in this sample as well. Generated by immunoSEQ multiplex PCR, the TCRdb table keeps only in-frame clones and is missing some. The sample has about 250,000 clones; around 80% are singletons. V lost 4 bases to trimming and J lost 3 bases; unmatched junction nucleotides: 5. CDR3 length: 16 residues. The V gene's germline CDR1 is SGHRS and CDR2 YFSETQ. The sample is drawn from a study of control samples from healthy donors and cancer patients. The chain recombines TRBV5-1 with TRBJ2-3; 13 bases map to TRBD2. This sequence originates from a woman aged 55-70 years with lung cancer. The specimen sequenced was PBMCs. The CDR3 sequence is CASSPRTSGRTDTQYF. The CDR3 DNA sequence: TGCGCCAGCAGCCCCAGGACTAGCGGGAGAACAGATACGCAGTATTTT.